The clone carrying this TCR beta chain was recorded only once. This sample is drawn from a study of blood T cell repertoires in COVID-19. Study summary: T cells, B-cell-depleted T cells, or PBMCs provided the cDNA or gDNA that served as material.

Living in about 25 US areas, the participants were between 18 and 89 years of age. Grouping used clinical history reported by participants in a survey and questionnaire. How the authors handled the data: Nucleated cell counts were estimated from reference gene primer amplification. Sequenced by immunoSEQ multiplex PCR; TCRdb stores in-frame clones only, minus some. D and trimming were read from the DNA, whereas the V and J calls and clone size are those reported in that table. The sample lists under 250,000 clones; 80% to 90% were seen once. CDR1 is MDHEN and CDR2 is SYDVKM in the germline V gene. Unmatched junction bases numbered 21, after V lost 7 bases and J lost 10 bases. There are 18 residues in the CDR3.

Sequencing input: PBMCs or T cells enriched from blood (not recorded which). This TCR derives from a woman aged 25 to 39 who had been exposed to COVID-19. This chain joins TRBV28 and TRBJ1-6; 8 nucleotides align to TRBD1. CDR3 amino acids: CASTSTSPRTGWESPLHF. The CDR3 DNA reads as TGTGCCAGCACCTCTACCTCCCCCCGGACAGGGTGGGAATCACCCCTCCACTTT.